This T cell receptor (beta chain) derives from a study of T cell repertoires in cytomegalovirus infection. TCRdb re-called the reads with MiXCR, one entry per CDR3 protein. The sample gives about 740,000 distinct CDR3 sequences, 35% to 40% of which show up once; 2.8% is in the top ten. A note on this clonotype: Its antigen is as yet unknown.

Study results and caveats: The study identified carriers of CMV plus the relevant HLA from cumulative public TCR beta family frequency. The ex vivo response was dominated by HLA-C-restricted CMV-specific TCR beta clonotypes.

Germline trimming cut 6 bases from V and 0 bases from J; bases unmatched to any gene: 2. The V gene's germline CDR1 is MNHEY and CDR2 SVGEGT. The CDR3 has 13 residues. The sequenced sample was PBMCs. This TCR came from a human donor in good health (CMV status not recorded). Some clones in this sample may be carry-over from other donors' samples. The chain has TRBV6-2 or TRBV6-3 and TRBJ2-7; the match to TRBD2 covers 7 bases. CDR3 sequence (DNA): TGTGCCAGCAGCGGGAGGAACTCCTACGAGCAGTACTTC. Amino acid sequence: CASSGRNSYEQYF.